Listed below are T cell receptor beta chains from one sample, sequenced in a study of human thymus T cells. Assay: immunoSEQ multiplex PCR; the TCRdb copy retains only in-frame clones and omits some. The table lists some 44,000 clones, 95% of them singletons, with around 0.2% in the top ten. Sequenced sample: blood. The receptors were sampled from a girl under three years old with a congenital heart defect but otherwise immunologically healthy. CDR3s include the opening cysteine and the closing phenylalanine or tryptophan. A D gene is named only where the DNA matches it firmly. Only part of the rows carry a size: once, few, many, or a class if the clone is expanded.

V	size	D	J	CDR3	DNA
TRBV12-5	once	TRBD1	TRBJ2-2	CASGLGRGLITGELFF	TGTGCTAGTGGTTTGGGCAGGGGGCTCATCACCGGGGAGCTGTTTTTT
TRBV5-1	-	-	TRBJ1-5	CASSFEQPQHF	TGCGCCAGCAGCTTTGAGCAGCCCCAGCATTTT
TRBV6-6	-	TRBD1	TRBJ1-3	CASKTGGKNTIYF	TGTGCCAGCAAGACAGGGGGCAAAAACACCATATATTTT
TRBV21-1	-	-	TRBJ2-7	CADHRDLKYEQYF	TGTGCCGATCACCGGGACTTAAAGTACGAGCAGTACTTC
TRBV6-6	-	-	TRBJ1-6	CASSPRTHYNSPLHF	TGTGCCAGCAGCCCCCGGACACACTATAATTCACCCCTCCACTTT
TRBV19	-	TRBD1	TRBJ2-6	CASSRDRGRASVLTF	TGTGCCAGTAGTAGGGACAGGGGGCGCGCGAGCGTCCTGACTTTC
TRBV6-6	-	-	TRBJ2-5	CASSYGRQETQYF	TGTGCCAGCAGTTACGGTCGTCAAGAGACCCAGTACTTC
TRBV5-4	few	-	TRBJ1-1	CASSLPGTYTEAFF	TGTGCCAGCAGCTTGCCGGGGACTTACACTGAAGCTTTCTTT
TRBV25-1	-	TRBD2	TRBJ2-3	CASSEFAGGLDTQYF	TGTGCCAGCAGTGAATTCGCGGGAGGGTTAGATACGCAGTATTTT
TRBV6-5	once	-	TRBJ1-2	CASRREGGYTF	TGTGCCAGCAGACGGGAGGGAGGCTACACCTTC
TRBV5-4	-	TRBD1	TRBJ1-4	CASSLHRGNPGANEKLFF	TGTGCCAGCAGCTTGCACAGGGGTAACCCTGGGGCTAATGAAAAACTGTTTTTT
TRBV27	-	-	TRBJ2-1	CASSWGNEQFF	TGTGCCAGCAGTTGGGGCAATGAGCAGTTCTTC
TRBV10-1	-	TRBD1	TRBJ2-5	CASSARTDRWETQYF	TGCGCCAGCAGTGCCCGAACGGACAGGTGGGAGACCCAGTACTTC
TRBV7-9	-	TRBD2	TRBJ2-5	CASSYGTSGSGETQYF	TGTGCCAGCAGCTATGGGACTAGCGGGAGTGGGGAGACCCAGTACTTC
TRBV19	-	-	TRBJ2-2	CASSIPANTGELFF	TGTGCCAGTAGTATACCCGCGAACACCGGGGAGCTGTTTTTT
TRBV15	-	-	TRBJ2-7	CATSSGTLYEQYF	TGTGCCACCAGCTCCGGGACCCTATACGAGCAGTACTTC
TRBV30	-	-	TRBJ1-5	CAWSVGGGLSNQPQHF	TGTGCCTGGAGTGTAGGGGGGGGCTTAAGCAATCAGCCCCAGCATTTT
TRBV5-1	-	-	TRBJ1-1	CASSFSGVGTEAFF	TGCGCCAGCAGCTTTTCGGGGGTTGGCACTGAAGCTTTCTTT
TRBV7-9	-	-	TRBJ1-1	CASMGGIPRAFF	TGTGCCAGTATGGGGGGGATCCCGCGAGCTTTCTTT
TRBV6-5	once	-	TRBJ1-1	CASSLQGHNTEAFF	TGTGCCAGCAGTTTGCAAGGACACAACACTGAAGCTTTCTTT
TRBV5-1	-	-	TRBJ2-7	CASSQRAGPYEQYF	TGCGCCAGCAGTCAGAGGGCCGGCCCCTACGAGCAGTACTTC
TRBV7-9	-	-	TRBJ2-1	CASSSNTFNEQFF	TGTGCCAGCAGCTCCAACACCTTCAATGAGCAGTTCTTC
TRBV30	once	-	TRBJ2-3	CAWSDRDTQYF	TGTGCCTGGAGCGACAGGGATACGCAGTATTTT
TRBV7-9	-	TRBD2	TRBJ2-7	CASSSGTSTGGVTYEQYF	TGTGCCAGCAGCTCCGGGACTAGCACTGGAGGGGTCACCTACGAGCAGTACTTC
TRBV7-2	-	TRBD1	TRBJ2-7	CASSPPRGQGFYEQYF	TGTGCCAGCAGCCCCCCCCGGGGACAGGGCTTCTACGAGCAGTACTTC
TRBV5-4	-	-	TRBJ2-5	CASGTAETQYF	TGTGCCAGCGGGACGGCGGAGACCCAGTACTTC
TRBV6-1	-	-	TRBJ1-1	CASSEGLRWRAEAFF	TGTGCCAGCAGTGAAGGGTTAAGGTGGAGGGCTGAAGCTTTCTTT